Below, 3 T cell receptor beta chains from the same sample are listed, as sequenced in a study of blood T cell repertoires in COVID-19. The assay was immunoSEQ multiplex PCR, and TCRdb's table has in-frame clones only and misses some. Of roughly 250,000 clones listed, approximately 82% were seen once; the top ten hold under 5.5%. The sequenced material came from peripheral blood. Receptors originate from a woman older than 75 with active or convalescent COVID-19.

The V call is TRBV18, the J call TRBJ2-5; D perhaps matches TRBD2 (5 bases). This CDR3 is built from 14 residues. V lost 6 bases and J lost 5, with 16 bases in between. Germline V gene sequence: CDR1 KGHSH, CDR2 LQKENI. This CDR3 reads CASSKNSGLETQYF. CDR3 bases: TGTGCCAGCTCGAAAAACAGCGGTTTGGAGACCCAGTACTTC.

The rearrangement links TRBV19 to TRBJ2-1; TRBD2 matches at 16 bases. The trim removed 0 bases at V and 7 bases at J, leaving 12 bases unmatched. CDR1 is LNHDA, CDR2 SQIVND, per germline (reference sequence). This CDR3 comprises 20 residues. CDR3 sequence (DNA): TGTGCCAGTAGTATAGATAAAATTCCGGGACTAGCGGGAGGGCCTAATGAGCAGTTCTTC. Its translation is CASSIDKIPGLAGGPNEQFF. Complete variable domain (other parts from reference TRBV19 and TRBJ2-1): DGGITQSPKYLFRKEGQNVTLSCEQNLNHDAMYWYRQDPGQGLRLIYYSQIVNDFQKGDIAEGYSVSREKKESFPLTVTSAQKNPTAFYLCASSIDKIPGLAGGPNEQFFGPGTRLTVL.

The rearrangement links TRBV12-3 or TRBV12-4 to TRBJ1-2; 7 bases are a match to TRBD1. With 3 bases clipped from V and 4 bases from J, the junction kept 2 bases outside the gene matches. This CDR3 is built from 13 residues. For the CDR3, the DNA is TGTGCCAGCAGTTTTACAGGGGCCTATGGCTACACCTTC. It yields the protein CASSFTGAYGYTF.